This TCR beta chain was found in a study of cytomegalovirus exposure and HLA in healthy donors. Study conclusions and caveats: In a later analysis, parvovirus B19, influenza, CMV and Epstein-Barr virus appeared linked to several top co-occurrence clusters. In most subjects, TCR beta sequences reportedly gave accurate predictions of HLA-A and HLA-B alleles.

Donors in the study were healthy people who gave bone marrow. Use of 60 Vbeta and 13 Jbeta primers characterized the PCR. The data were produced by immunoSEQ multiplex PCR, yet TCRdb's version contains in-frame clones alone and is incomplete. The sample includes about 110,000 clones, around 77% of them seen just once. Points on this clone: Its matching antigen is unknown.

This receptor was identified in a man aged 18-30 years in good health and CMV-seronegative. Sequencing was done on a sample of PBMCs.

The CDR3 sequence is CASRQTGNTEAFF. In nucleotides, the CDR3 is TGCGCCAGCAGACAAACAGGGAACACTGAAGCTTTCTTT. The chain couples TRBV5-1 to TRBJ1-1; the D gene is possibly TRBD1 (5 bases). The CDR3 has 13 residues. Germline CDR1 SGHRS, CDR2 YFSETQ. V shed 5 bases and J shed 1 base, with 9 bases lying between them.